The clone carrying this T cell receptor (beta chain) was recorded at least ten times. No antigen is known for it. V dropped 6 bases and J dropped 1 base, with 9 bases sitting between them. Germline V CDR1 and CDR2: LGHDT, YNNKEL (reference sequence). The CDR3 runs 13 residues. Time point specified: persistent/refractory GD, antithyroid drugs over 5 years with positive TRAb. From PBMCs, RNA was extracted and then used to make the TCR library. This sample stems from a study of regulatory T cells in long-lasting Graves disease. General study results and limits: Favored gene segments in persistent disease were TRBV28, TRBJ1-2 and TRBJ2-5.

Library construction for TCR beta used iRepertoire HTBI primers and Arm-PCR of CDR3 regions. TCRdb passed the multiplex PCR reads through MiXCR, listing each CDR3 protein once. The table has almost 350,000 distinct CDR3 sequences, about 20% seen once. The sequence came from a female donor with Graves disease. The chain is built from TRBV3-1 and TRBJ1-1; D is unclear. The specimen comprised peripheral blood mononuclear cells (PBMCs), sampled when the disease was refractory, from a patient treated with antithyroid drugs. The CDR3 loop is CASSLRQNTEAFF. DNA of the CDR3: TGTGCCAGCAGTTTAAGGCAGAACACTGAAGCTTTCTTT. The whole variable domain, filled in from reference TRBV3-1 and TRBJ1-1, reads DTAVSQTPKYLVTQMGNDKSIKCEQNLGHDTMYWYKQDSKKFLKIMFSYNNKELIINETVPNRFSPKSPDKAHLNLHINSLELGDSAVYFCASSLRQNTEAFFGQGTRLTVV.